The 3 T cell receptor beta chains listed next were all sequenced from one sample in a study of blood T cell repertoires in COVID-19. Generated by immunoSEQ multiplex PCR, the TCRdb table keeps only in-frame clones and is missing some. The sample has more than 95,000 clones, around 90% seen once; the top ten hold roughly 8%. Material for sequencing was peripheral blood. These receptors all come from a human donor in a cohort sampled during active COVID-19.

The chain links TRBV7-9 to TRBJ1-3, with 7 positions matching TRBD1. The CDR3 consists of 15 residues. V trimming: 5 bases; J trimming: 0 bases; junction bases outside the gene matches: 4. Germline loops: CDR1 SEHNR, CDR2 FQNEAQ (reference sequence). Here the CDR3 reads CASSPGQDSGNTIYF. The CDR3, as DNA: TGTGCCAGCAGCCCCGGACAGGACTCTGGAAACACCATATATTTT.

The CDR3 reads CASSPEGITSFYEQYF. The DNA for the CDR3 is TGTGCCAGCTCCCCCGAGGGGATAACTAGCTTTTACGAGCAGTACTTC. V is TRBV18 and J is TRBJ2-7; possible D gene TRBD2, 6 bases. This CDR3 has 16 amino acids. Germline assignment: CDR1 KGHSH and CDR2 LQKENI. Trimming pared 6 bases from V and 4 bases from J, leaving 22 bases between.

The rearrangement uses TRBV5-1 and TRBJ2-3; the match to TRBD1 covers 7 bases. The CDR3 totals 14 residues. Losses at the gene ends were 4 bases for V and 4 bases for J; bases not matched to a gene: 6. Germline V lookup: CDR1 SGHRS, CDR2 YFSETQ. CDR3 nucleotides: TGCGCCAGCAGCGCCGGGACAGCCTCAGATACGCAGTATTTT. This translates into CASSAGTASDTQYF.